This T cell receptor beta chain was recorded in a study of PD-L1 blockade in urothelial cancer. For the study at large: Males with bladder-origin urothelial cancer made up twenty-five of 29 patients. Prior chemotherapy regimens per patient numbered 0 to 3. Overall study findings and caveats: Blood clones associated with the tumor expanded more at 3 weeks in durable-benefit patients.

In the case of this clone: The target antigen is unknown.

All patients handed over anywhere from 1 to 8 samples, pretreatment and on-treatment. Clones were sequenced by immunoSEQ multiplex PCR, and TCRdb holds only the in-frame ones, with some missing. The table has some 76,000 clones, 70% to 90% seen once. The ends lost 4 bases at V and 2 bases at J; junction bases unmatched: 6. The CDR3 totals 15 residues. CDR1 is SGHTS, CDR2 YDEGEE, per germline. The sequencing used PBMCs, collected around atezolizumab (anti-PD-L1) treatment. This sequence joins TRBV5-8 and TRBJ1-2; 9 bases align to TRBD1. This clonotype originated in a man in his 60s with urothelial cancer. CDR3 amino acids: CASSLGQGRNYGYTF. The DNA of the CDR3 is TGTGCCAGCAGCCTGGGACAGGGCAGAAACTATGGCTACACCTTC.